This T cell receptor (beta chain) appears in the sequencing data of a study of blood T cell repertoires in COVID-19. During active infection, Seattle patients enrolled and were then monitored through disease. The J segment lost 3 bases and the V segment lost 1 base, leaving 9 bases of the junction unmatched. The CDR3 contains 18 residues. The germline CDR1 and CDR2 sequences are MGHDK and SYGVNS. Repertoires were generated with immunoSEQ multiplex PCR, while TCRdb's copy carries only in-frame clones and drops some. The sample includes around 92,000 clones, roughly 70% of them seen just once. The TCR comes from an older man with COVID-19, enrolled during active disease. The chain carries TRBV25-1 and TRBJ2-1, with TRBD2 matching 10 bases. Sequenced sample: peripheral blood. CDR3 DNA: TGTGCCAGCAGTGAATGGGGGGGACTAGCGTCAGTCTACAATGAGCAGTTCTTC. Translated, it gives CASSEWGGLASVYNEQFF.